This TCR beta chain was recovered during a study of T cell repertoires in cytomegalovirus infection. Whole-study findings and limits: HLA-C-restricted CMV-specific TCR beta clonotypes were dominant in the ex vivo response.

TCRdb ran MiXCR on the reads and lists one entry per CDR3 protein. This sample has about 530,000 distinct CDR3 sequences, with approximately 26% found just once. Comments on this clonotype: Its antigen is not identified.

Looked up from germline, CDR1 is MDHEN and CDR2 is SYDVKM. The CDR3 has 16 residues. V lost 5 bases, J lost 3 bases, and 19 bases lay in between. Sequencing input: PBMCs. V gene TRBV28 combines with J gene TRBJ1-2; tentatively, D is TRBD1 (5 bases). The sequence was collected from a human donor in good health (CMV status not recorded). Some clones in this sample may be carry-over from other donors' samples. CDR3 in amino acids: CASSPLAGKGDYGYTF. CDR3 DNA sequence: TGTGCCAGCAGTCCCCTGGCAGGGAAGGGAGACTATGGCTACACCTTC.